These 5 T cell receptor beta chains share one sample of origin, sequenced in a study of cytomegalovirus exposure and HLA in healthy donors. Sequencing used immunoSEQ multiplex PCR; TCRdb keeps in-frame clones, though not all of them. The repertoire holds about 150,000 clones, 90% to 95% seen once, with under 0.8% in the top ten. Sequenced sample: PBMCs. These receptors came from a young man in good health and CMV-seronegative.

This clone was observed a handful of times. The chain combines TRBV19 with TRBJ1-2; weak D call: TRBD1 (6 bases). This CDR3 is built from 14 residues. Germline V gene lookup returns CDR1 LNHDA and CDR2 SQIVND (reference sequence). V was clipped by 6 bases and J by 2 bases, with 13 bases between them. The CDR3 bases are TGTGCCAGTAGAGAGGACAGCCTCAACTATGGCTACACCTTC. The encoded protein is CASREDSLNYGYTF.

This chain uses TRBV11-2 with TRBJ2-3; TRBD1 might be the D (5 bases). The V gene lost 5 bases and the J gene lost 6 bases, with 12 bases spanning the gap. The CDR3 loop spans 13 amino acids. Germline CDR1 is SGHAT and CDR2 is FQNNGV. CDR3 sequence reads: CASSRQLADTQYF. The CDR3, as DNA: TGTGCCAGCAGCCGACAGCTGGCTGATACGCAGTATTTT.

The V call is TRBV11-2, the J call TRBJ2-5, with 9 bases lining up with TRBD2. The V segment lost 3 bases and the J segment 1 base; nucleotides outside the gene matches: 6. This CDR3 contains 16 residues. The germline V gene encodes CDR1 SGHAT and CDR2 FQNNGV. The DNA for the CDR3 is TGTGCCAGCAGCTTGGGGGCGGGAGGGGTCCAAGAGACCCAGTACTTC. Translation gives CASSLGAGGVQETQYF.

This sequence joins TRBV6-1 and TRBJ1-2; TRBD1 is a possible D gene (5 bases). The CDR3 has 14 amino acids. CDR1 and CDR2 (germline): MNHNS, SASEGT. V was clipped by 7 bases and J by 0 bases, with 12 bases between them. CDR3 DNA sequence: TGTGCCAGCATGCCGGCAGGGACTAACTATGGCTACACCTTC. Its protein is CASMPAGTNYGYTF.

V is TRBV15 and J is TRBJ1-2; 8 bases are a match to TRBD1. Germline V gene data show CDR1 as LNHNV and CDR2 as YYDKDF (reference sequence). This CDR3 has 14 residues. Trimming cost V 6 bases and J 2 bases; bases outside gene matches: 5. CDR3 protein: CATRTDRVNYGYTF. CDR3 coding DNA: TGTGCCACCAGAACGGACAGGGTCAACTATGGCTACACCTTC.